One and the same sample provided the 26 T cell receptor beta chains below, sequenced in a study of CD8+ T cells in alopecia areata. This sample's treatment: oral pan-JAK inhibitor, 5-10 mg twice daily. After isolation, RNA underwent reverse transcription to generate cDNA as the sequencing template. Only in-frame clones appear in the TCRdb table, and some are missing; sequencing was by immunoSEQ multiplex PCR. The sample lists approximately 100,000 clones; approximately 63% were seen once. Sequences were derived from CD8+ T cells sorted from blood, sampled at week 56, from a patient treated with tofacitinib. The receptors were sampled from a human donor with alopecia areata.

This chain links TRBV4-2 with TRBJ1-5, with a possible D match to TRBD1 (6 bases). With 0 bases removed from V and 1 base from J, the gap between germline ends came to 19 bases. CDR1 is LGHNA and CDR2 is YNFKEQ in the germline V gene. The CDR3 has 19 residues. CDR3 DNA: TGTGCCAGCAGCCAAGATGAATGTGGATACAGGGACAGCAATCAGCCCCAGCATTTT. Translating it yields CASSQDECGYRDSNQPQHF.

The rearrangement links TRBV19 to TRBJ1-1; unclear D gene. From germline, CDR1 is LNHDA and CDR2 SQIVND (reference sequence). V gave up 1 base and J gave up 4 bases, with 13 bases separating them. CDR3 length: 15 amino acids. CDR3 bases: TGTGCCAGTAGTATAGGTACGAGTTTGGGCACTGAAGCTTTCTTT. As protein: CASSIGTSLGTEAFF. Filled out from reference TRBV19 and TRBJ1-1, the complete variable domain reads DGGITQSPKYLFRKEGQNVTLSCEQNLNHDAMYWYRQDPGQGLRLIYYSQIVNDFQKGDIAEGYSVSREKKESFPLTVTSAQKNPTAFYLCASSIGTSLGTEAFFGQGTRLTVV.

The chain has TRBV5-6 and TRBJ2-5; a weak D match, TRBD1 (6 bases). V gave up 0 bases and J gave up 4 bases, with 13 bases separating them. CDR1 is SGHDT, CDR2 YYEEEE, per germline. The CDR3 length is 15 residues. This CDR3 reads CASSLEAGVGETQYF. Written as DNA, the CDR3 is TGTGCCAGCAGCTTGGAGGCAGGGGTCGGAGAGACCCAGTACTTC. Full variable domain (outside the CDR3, taken from reference TRBV5-6 and TRBJ2-5): DAGVTQSPTHLIKTRGQQVTLRCSPKSGHDTVSWYQQALGQGPQFIFQYYEEEERQRGNFPDRFSGHQFPNYSSELNVNALLLGDSALYLCASSLEAGVGETQYFGPGTRLLVL.

V gene TRBV10-3 combines with J gene TRBJ2-2; D gene unclear. The V end was cut by 10 bases, the J end by 3 bases, with 18 bases between. CDR3 length: 15 residues. Germline-derived CDR1 and CDR2 are ENHRY and SYGVKD. The CDR3 here is CATRLGHFYTGELFF. CDR3 bases: TGTGCCACCCGGCTAGGCCACTTTTACACCGGGGAGCTGTTTTTT.

The V and J genes are TRBV14 and TRBJ1-6; D is unresolved. Germline V gene sequence: CDR1 SGHDN, CDR2 FVKESK. This CDR3 spans 17 amino acids. The germline V and J ends were trimmed by 0 bases and 4 bases, with 13 bases remaining between them. The DNA of the CDR3 is TGTGCCAGCAGCCAAGATGGACGGGAATCGTATAATTCACCCCTCCACTTT. Its translation: CASSQDGRESYNSPLHF.

This rearrangement joins TRBV6-5 to TRBJ2-1, with D maybe TRBD2 (6 bases). The germline CDR1 and CDR2 sequences are MNHEY and SVGAGI. The CDR3 consists of 14 residues. V was shortened by 2 bases and J by 6 bases, with 11 bases between the two germline ends. DNA of the CDR3: TGTGCCAGCAGTTACGGGGGGACCCCCAATGAGCAGTTCTTC. The encoded protein is CASSYGGTPNEQFF.

The J gene is TRBJ1-1, the V gene TRBV11-2, with D perhaps TRBD1 (6 bases). Germline V gene lookup returns CDR1 SGHAT and CDR2 FQNNGV. The CDR3 has 15 residues. The V gene lost 4 bases and the J gene lost 4 bases, with 16 bases spanning the gap. The chain's CDR3 is CASSSQGRGSTEAFF. CDR3 nucleotides: TGTGCCAGCAGCTCACAGGGTCGTGGGAGCACTGAAGCTTTCTTT.

V is TRBV6-5 and J is TRBJ2-5, with D possibly TRBD2 on 7 matching bases. The germline CDR1 and CDR2 sequences are MNHEY and SVGAGI. The CDR3 extends over 13 amino acids. V shed 6 bases and J shed 5 bases, with 13 bases lying between them. The CDR3 nucleotides are TGTGCCAGCAGCCCCGCGGGGGCCGAGACCCAGTACTTC. Translation gives CASSPAGAETQYF.

The chain is built from TRBV6-1 and TRBJ1-2; 7 bases are shared with TRBD1. Germline lookup yields CDR1 MNHNS and CDR2 SASEGT. The ends lost 2 bases at V and 5 bases at J; junction bases unmatched: 8. The CDR3 runs 15 residues. Here the CDR3 reads CASSESPGGTYGYTF. The DNA for the CDR3 is TGTGCCAGCAGTGAAAGTCCAGGGGGGACGTATGGCTACACCTTC.

This clone was counted between two and nine times. The chain employs TRBV7-9 and TRBJ2-3, with 9 nucleotides matching TRBD1. Trimming removed 5 bases from V and 3 bases from J; junction bases left unmatched: 9. The CDR3 sequence is 16 residues long. Germline V gene data show CDR1 as SEHNR and CDR2 as FQNEAQ (reference sequence). The CDR3, as DNA: TGTGCCAGCAGCAAACAGGGGGCAGGGAGAACAGATACGCAGTATTTT. It specifies CASSKQGAGRTDTQYF.

The CDR3 DNA reads as TGTGCCAGTAGTAACACAGGGAGGGACGAGCAGTACTTC. This gives the protein CASSNTGRDEQYF. V gene TRBV19 combines with J gene TRBJ2-7; D might be TRBD2 (7 bases). This CDR3 spans 13 amino acids. V gave up 4 bases and J gave up 5 bases, with 12 bases separating them. Germline-derived CDR1 and CDR2 are LNHDA and SQIVND (reference sequence).

This clone was recorded many times. The rearrangement joins TRBV10-3 to TRBJ1-2; D not certain. V lost 8 bases and J lost 6, with 13 bases in between. The V gene's germline CDR1 is ENHRY and CDR2 SYGVKD. CDR3 size: 12 residues. The CDR3 sequence: CAIRRGTDGYTF. CDR3 sequence (DNA): TGTGCCATCCGGCGGGGTACGGATGGCTACACCTTC.

Of note for this clone: Different DNA sequences within this sample yield the same CDR3. The rearrangement joins TRBV7-9 to TRBJ2-2; D unclear. Germline CDR1 and CDR2: SEHNR and FQNEAQ (reference sequence). Trimming removed 2 bases at V and 1 base at J, with 8 bases between. CDR3 length: 15 residues. The CDR3 nucleotides are TGTGCCAGCAGCTTAAAACGAGGGAACACCGGGGAGCTGTTTTTT. Its protein product is CASSLKRGNTGELFF.

The chain joins TRBV2 to TRBJ1-6; maybe TRBD1 (5 bases). V was cut by 3 bases and J by 0 bases, with 12 bases left in between. CDR1 and CDR2 from the germline V gene are SNHLY and FYNNEI. The CDR3 runs to 17 residues. DNA of the CDR3: TGTGCCAGCAGTGATTCGGGACTGATCTCCTATAATTCACCCCTCCACTTT. Translating gives CASSDSGLISYNSPLHF.

The CDR3 here is CASSQGSIAYEQYF. CDR3 sequence (DNA): TGTGCCAGCAGCCAGGGTAGTATCGCCTACGAGCAGTACTTC. The V call is TRBV5-6, the J call TRBJ2-7; TRBD1 might be the D (5 bases). Germline values: CDR1 SGHDT, CDR2 YYEEEE. V lost 4 bases and J 2 bases, leaving 13 bases between the germline ends. The CDR3 is 14 residues long.

The chain employs TRBV4-1 and TRBJ2-3; 9 bases are a match to TRBD2. V lost 4 bases, J lost 2 bases, and 13 bases stayed unmatched. The CDR3 has 18 residues. Germline-derived CDR1 and CDR2 are MGHRA and YSYEKL. The CDR3 region is CASSPTPRAGGPTDTQYF. For the CDR3, the DNA is TGCGCCAGCAGCCCGACCCCCAGAGCGGGGGGCCCCACAGATACGCAGTATTTT.

CDR3 sequence: CASRGQGFYNEQFF. CDR3 sequence (DNA): TGTGCCAGCAGAGGCCAGGGGTTCTACAATGAGCAGTTCTTC. The rearrangement uses TRBV6-5 and TRBJ2-1, with D possibly being TRBD1 (6 bases). The CDR3 runs to 14 residues. CDR1 is MNHEY and CDR2 is SVGAGI in the germline V gene. The V end lost 6 bases, the J end lost 3 bases, and 12 bases lay between the germline ends.

This chain connects TRBV27 to TRBJ2-1; D is possibly TRBD2 (5 bases). Germline values: CDR1 MNHEY, CDR2 SMNVEV (reference sequence). Trimming stripped 5 bases from V and 7 bases from J, with 9 bases between. The CDR3 spans 12 residues. CDR3 in amino acids: CASSPTRNEQFF. The DNA for the CDR3 is TGTGCCAGCAGTCCAACTAGGAATGAGCAGTTCTTC.

The chain links TRBV6-5 to TRBJ2-7; D possibly uses TRBD1 or TRBD2 (5 bases each). In germline, CDR1 is MNHEY, CDR2 SVGAGI. Trimming shortened V by 7 bases and J by 1 base, and 14 bases separated the two germline ends. CDR3 length: 14 residues. The DNA for the CDR3 is TGTGCCAGCACCAGCCGGGACGTATCCTACGAGCAGTACTTC. Its protein product is CASTSRDVSYEQYF.

The chain couples TRBV4-1 to TRBJ1-1; D might be TRBD1 (6 bases). The CDR3 is 14 amino acids. Germline CDR1 MGHRA, CDR2 YSYEKL. V was shortened by 3 bases and J by 2 bases, with 10 bases between the two germline ends. As DNA, the CDR3 is TGCGCCAGCAGCCAGTGGACAGACAACACTGAAGCTTTCTTT. As protein: CASSQWTDNTEAFF.

V usage is TRBV25-1 and J usage is TRBJ2-7; 8 nucleotides match TRBD2. J was trimmed by 7 bases and V by 1 base; bases with no gene match: 9. The CDR3 is made up of 15 amino acids. Germline V CDR1 and CDR2: MGHDK, SYGVNS. The CDR3 loop reads CASSEWDGGASEQYF. CDR3 sequence (DNA): TGTGCCAGCAGTGAATGGGACGGGGGGGCAAGTGAGCAGTACTTC.

This clone was picked up one time. V usage is TRBV2 and J usage is TRBJ1-2; D is perhaps TRBD1 (5 bases). The V gene lost 4 bases and the J gene lost 2 bases, with 14 bases spanning the gap. CDR3 length: 15 residues. The germline gives CDR1 SNHLY, CDR2 FYNNEI. CDR3 DNA sequence: TGTGCCAGCAGTGCCACCGGGACGGCCAACTATGGCTACACCTTC. It yields the protein CASSATGTANYGYTF. Full variable domain (outside the CDR3, taken from reference TRBV2 and TRBJ1-2): EPEVTQTPSHQVTQMGQEVILRCVPISNHLYFYWYRQILGQKVEFLVSFYNNEISEKSEIFDDQFSVERPDGSNFTLKIRSTKLEDSAMYFCASSATGTANYGYTFGSGTRLTVV.

This clone has a single count. This rearrangement joins TRBV5-1 to TRBJ2-2; unclear D gene. V gave up 1 base and J gave up 1 base, with 5 bases separating them. Germline V gene data show CDR1 as SGHRS and CDR2 as YFSETQ. The CDR3 runs to 14 residues. CDR3 in amino acids: CASSLRQNTGELFF. The CDR3 DNA sequence: TGCGCCAGCAGCTTGCGACAGAACACCGGGGAGCTGTTTTTT.

This clone has only one observation. V gene TRBV4-1 combines with J gene TRBJ2-4; D is undetermined. The CDR3 has 15 amino acids. Germline V lookup: CDR1 MGHRA, CDR2 YSYEKL. V was clipped by 3 bases and J by 1 base, with 10 bases between them. The DNA for the CDR3 is TGCGCCAGCAGCCACATAGAAAGGGCCAAAAACATTCAGTACTTC. This sequence encodes CASSHIERAKNIQYF.

The chain has TRBV10-3 and TRBJ2-1; unclear D gene. The V gene lost 0 bases and the J gene lost 8 bases, with 8 bases spanning the gap. Germline V CDR1 and CDR2: ENHRY, SYGVKD. This CDR3 has 13 residues. CDR3 sequence reads: CAISESEVYEQFF. The CDR3 nucleotides read TGTGCCATCAGTGAGTCAGAAGTTTATGAGCAGTTCTTC.

The gene calls are TRBV14 and TRBJ2-5; TRBD1 is a possible D gene (5 bases). The germline CDR1 and CDR2 sequences are SGHDN and FVKESK. This CDR3 spans 15 amino acids. The V and J ends lost 1 base and 3 bases respectively, with 12 bases between them. CDR3 bases: TGTGCCAGCAGCCAAGGTCGGCAGGGTAAAGAGACCCAGTACTTC. It yields the protein CASSQGRQGKETQYF.